The rows below give T cell receptor beta chains drawn from one sample of a study of T cells after posttransplantation cyclophosphamide. TCRdb's table, derived via immunoSEQ multiplex PCR, lists solely in-frame clones and lacks some. This set yields about 37,000 clones and no singletons; the top ten hold approximately 5.9%. The sequenced sample consisted of PBMCs. These receptors came from a man aged 25 to 45 in good health and a related stem cell transplant donor. The CDR3 runs from the conserved cysteine through the conserved F or W. The D gene is left open where the match is weak. Clone size is given for some rows only: seen once, a few or many times, or a class if the clone is expanded.

CDR3nt: TGTGCCAGCAGTTCCTCAGGTCAGCCCCAGCATTTT
CDR3aa: CASSSSGQPQHF
abundance: many
d_gene: -
v_gene: TRBV27
len: 12
j_gene: TRBJ1-5

CDR3nt: TGTGCCAGCAGCCAAAGTCCGACAGGTTTTAGCAATCAGCCCCAGCATTTT
CDR3aa: CASSQSPTGFSNQPQHF
abundance: many
d_gene: -
v_gene: TRBV4-2
len: 17
j_gene: TRBJ1-5

CDR3nt: TGTGCCAGCAGCTTACGGGACAGGGATCCGCCCTACGAGCAGTACTTC
CDR3aa: CASSLRDRDPPYEQYF
abundance: -
d_gene: TRBD1
v_gene: TRBV11-3
len: 16
j_gene: TRBJ2-7

CDR3nt: TGTGCCAGCAGTGGGAGAGGGGGGAACACCGGGGAGCTGTTTTTT
CDR3aa: CASSGRGGNTGELFF
abundance: few
d_gene: -
v_gene: TRBV2
len: 15
j_gene: TRBJ2-2

CDR3nt: TGTGCCAGCAGTTTCCAGGGGGCAGGGAGCAATGAGCAGTTCTTC
CDR3aa: CASSFQGAGSNEQFF
abundance: many
d_gene: TRBD1
v_gene: TRBV6-5
len: 15
j_gene: TRBJ2-1

CDR3nt: TGTGCCAGCAGCCCGGTGTCCTATGGCTACACCTTC
CDR3aa: CASSPVSYGYTF
abundance: many
d_gene: -
v_gene: TRBV7-9
len: 12
j_gene: TRBJ1-2

CDR3nt: TGTGCCAGCAGCCCCCCCCACCGGGGGATTCAGGTAGGGGAGCTGTTTTTT
CDR3aa: CASSPPHRGIQVGELFF
abundance: many
d_gene: -
v_gene: TRBV7-6
len: 17
j_gene: TRBJ2-2

CDR3nt: TGCGCCAGCAGCCAGGACCGGACTAGCGGGGACACAGATACGCAGTATTTT
CDR3aa: CASSQDRTSGDTDTQYF
abundance: many
d_gene: TRBD2
v_gene: TRBV4-3
len: 17
j_gene: TRBJ2-3

CDR3nt: TGTGCCAGCAGTTACGATAGGGTGGCGGATACGCAGTATTTT
CDR3aa: CASSYDRVADTQYF
abundance: many
d_gene: -
v_gene: TRBV6-2/TRBV6-3
len: 14
j_gene: TRBJ2-3

CDR3nt: TGTGCCAGCAGCCCTAGGTCAGGGCGGCAGGTCTCCTACGAGCAGTACTTC
CDR3aa: CASSPRSGRQVSYEQYF
abundance: many
d_gene: -
v_gene: TRBV7-9
len: 17
j_gene: TRBJ2-7

CDR3nt: TGTGCCAGCAGCATGGGACTAGCGGGGGTAGAGGAGCAGTACTTC
CDR3aa: CASSMGLAGVEEQYF
abundance: many
d_gene: TRBD2
v_gene: TRBV7-2
len: 15
j_gene: TRBJ2-7

CDR3nt: TGTGCCACCAGTGAGGTCGGGACAGCCCAGCCCCAGCATTTT
CDR3aa: CATSEVGTAQPQHF
abundance: many
d_gene: TRBD1
v_gene: TRBV24-1
len: 14
j_gene: TRBJ1-5

CDR3nt: TGTGCCAGCAGCCCAGGGCTGAACACTGAAGCTTTCTTT
CDR3aa: CASSPGLNTEAFF
abundance: many
d_gene: -
v_gene: TRBV5-8
len: 13
j_gene: TRBJ1-1